The 24 T cell receptor beta chains below come from one sample, sequenced in a study of T cells after posttransplantation cyclophosphamide. Treatment was busulfan-fludarabine conditioning, a marrow graft, and cyclophosphamide on days +3 and +4. The assay was immunoSEQ multiplex PCR, and TCRdb's table has in-frame clones only and misses some. The sample lists tens of thousands of clones; roughly 91% were seen once. The sequences come from PBMCs, collected 55 to 70 days after allogeneic stem cell transplant with posttransplant cyclophosphamide. Receptors originate from a male patient in his sixties who received an allogeneic stem cell transplant from a related donor and was CMV-positive. The graft donor may account for some of the T cells.

The chain employs TRBV7-2 and TRBJ1-5; a possible D gene is TRBD1 (5 bases). The CDR3 contains 14 residues. CDR1 is SGHTA and CDR2 is FQGNSA in the germline V gene. V shed 6 bases and J shed 6 bases, with 15 bases lying between them. CDR3 protein: CASSSHGTPQPQHF. CDR3 nucleotide sequence: TGTGCCAGCAGTTCCCACGGGACTCCTCAGCCCCAGCATTTT.

This clone came up once. The chain couples TRBV7-9 to TRBJ1-2; possible D gene TRBD1, 5 bases. CDR1 SEHNR and CDR2 FQNEAQ come from the germline V gene (reference sequence). V shed 10 bases and J shed 5 bases, with 14 bases lying between them. The CDR3 extends over 12 amino acids. The CDR3, as DNA: TGTGCCATAGGAGGGACTGCGTATGGCTACACCTTC. Its protein product is CAIGGTAYGYTF.

This clone was detected only a few times. The V and J genes are TRBV7-2 and TRBJ1-4; D gene ambiguous. V was cut by 1 base and J by 0 bases, with 6 bases left in between. Germline loops: CDR1 SGHTA, CDR2 FQGNSA. The CDR3 is made up of 15 amino acids. In DNA, the CDR3 is TGTGCCAGCAGCTTAGTATCCGCAACTAATGAAAAACTGTTTTTT. This encodes CASSLVSATNEKLFF.

The V and J genes are TRBV6-1 and TRBJ1-1; D uncertain. The length of the CDR3 is 14 residues. Germline loops: CDR1 MNHNS, CDR2 SASEGT. V dropped 6 bases and J dropped 2 bases, with 13 bases sitting between them. The CDR3 DNA reads as TGTGCCAGCAGGATACAGAACTTAAACACTGAAGCTTTCTTT. This codes for CASRIQNLNTEAFF.

The V call is TRBV30, the J call TRBJ1-2; 7 nucleotides align to TRBD1. CDR1 is GTSNPN and CDR2 is SVGIG in the germline V gene (reference sequence). V lost 4 bases to trimming and J lost 4 bases; unmatched junction nucleotides: 9. This CDR3 is built from 14 residues. The CDR3 DNA reads as TGTGCCTGGACAAGATCGACAGGGAGCTATGGCTACACCTTC. Its protein product is CAWTRSTGSYGYTF.

This sequence joins TRBV7-6 and TRBJ2-1, with TRBD1 matching 9 bases. Germline CDR1 and CDR2: SGHVS and FNYEAQ. This CDR3 contains 15 residues. V lost 5 bases and J lost 3; bases outside the gene matches: 5. This chain's CDR3 is CASSPGTGLYNEQFF. DNA of the CDR3: TGTGCCAGCAGCCCAGGGACAGGGCTCTACAATGAGCAGTTCTTC.

The chain has TRBV15 and TRBJ1-6; D is possibly TRBD1 (5 bases). The germline CDR1 and CDR2 sequences are LNHNV and YYDKDF (reference sequence). There are 16 residues in the CDR3. V lost 5 bases and J lost 3, with 14 bases in between. This chain's CDR3 is CATSGPRGVYNSPLHF. The DNA for the CDR3 is TGTGCCACCAGCGGCCCCCGGGGGGTCTATAATTCACCCCTCCACTTT.

This rearrangement joins TRBV5-4 to TRBJ1-6; possible D gene TRBD1, 6 bases. V lost 1 base to trimming and J lost 9 bases, with 11 bases between them. The CDR3 extends over 14 amino acids. The germline CDR1 and CDR2 sequences are SGHNT and YYREEE (reference sequence). The CDR3 bases are TGTGCCAGCAGCTTGCCAGGGGCGGCTTCACCCCTCCACTTT. Its translation: CASSLPGAASPLHF.

A single count supports this clone. The V call is TRBV9, the J call TRBJ1-2; perhaps TRBD1 as D (6 bases). The CDR3 has 14 amino acids. Trimming stripped 0 bases from V and 7 bases from J, with 13 bases between. In germline, CDR1 is SGDLS, CDR2 YYNGEE. CDR3: CASSVEETGFGYTF. In nucleotides, the CDR3 is TGTGCCAGCAGCGTAGAAGAGACAGGTTTTGGCTACACCTTC.

This clone was observed once. CDR3 loop: CASTLSGTTYYEQYV. CDR3 DNA sequence: TGTGCCAGCACCCTTTCCGGGACTACGTACTACGAGCAGTACGTC. This chain uses TRBV6-1 with TRBJ2-7; 7 bases are shared with TRBD2. Trimming took 7 bases from V and 3 from J; bases not matched to a gene: 12. The CDR3 is made up of 15 amino acids. Germline values: CDR1 MNHNS, CDR2 SASEGT.

Details on this clone: One end of the junction does not line up with germline, which may come from a read error. V gene TRBV27 combines with J gene TRBJ2-3, with D perhaps TRBD2 (6 bases). The CDR3 spans 13 residues. Per the germline V gene, CDR1 is MNHEY and CDR2 is SMNVEV (reference sequence). DNA of the CDR3: TGCGCCTCCCAGGCGGACTACACAGATACGCAGTATTTT. Translation: CASQADYTDTQYF.

This rearrangement joins TRBV5-6 to TRBJ1-4; 12 nucleotides agree with TRBD1. This CDR3 is 18 amino acids long. Trimming removed 4 bases from V and 7 bases from J; junction bases left unmatched: 14. CDR1 is SGHDT and CDR2 is YYEEEE in the germline V gene. The DNA for the CDR3 is TGTGCCAGCAGCCAAGCCGGGACAGGGGGCCGGGATGGTGAAAAACTGTTTTTT. This gives the protein CASSQAGTGGRDGEKLFF.

J is TRBJ2-3 and V is TRBV7-6; TRBD1 aligns across 8 bases. The junction had 7 bases not matched to a gene; V was cut back by 5 bases and J by 9 bases. The germline CDR1 and CDR2 sequences are SGHVS and FNYEAQ. The CDR3 is 13 amino acids. CDR3 DNA: TGTGCCAGCAGCCAACGGACAGGGTGGACGCAGTATTTT. This encodes CASSQRTGWTQYF.

This clone was seen just once. V usage is TRBV14 and J usage is TRBJ2-2; D not certain. Germline V gene data show CDR1 as SGHDN and CDR2 as FVKESK. Trimming removed 1 base from V and 5 bases from J, with 5 bases in between. The CDR3 contains 13 residues. CDR3 protein: CASSQVSTGELFF. The CDR3 bases are TGTGCCAGCAGCCAAGTCTCTACCGGGGAGCTGTTTTTT.

J is TRBJ2-1 and V is TRBV28; 7 bases are shared with TRBD2. After removal of 5 bases from V and 4 bases from J, the junction contained 11 bases not matched to a gene. The CDR3 covers 16 residues. The germline V gene has CDR1 MDHEN and CDR2 SYDVKM. CDR3 residues: CASSPYQRGTYNEQFF. Written as DNA, the CDR3 is TGTGCCAGCAGTCCCTATCAGCGGGGTACTTACAATGAGCAGTTCTTC. The full variable domain, rest sourced from reference TRBV28 and TRBJ2-1, is DVKVTQSSRYLVKRTGEKVFLECVQDMDHENMFWYRQDPGLGLRLIYFSYDVKMKEKGDIPEGYSVSREKKERFSLILESASTNQTSMYLCASSPYQRGTYNEQFFGPGTRLTVL.

V usage is TRBV10-3 and J usage is TRBJ1-1; 9 nucleotides agree with TRBD1. Germline V gene lookup returns CDR1 ENHRY and CDR2 SYGVKD. V was clipped by 6 bases and J by 8 bases; unmatched bases: 7. CDR3 length equals 13 residues. The CDR3 is CAIRAPGTGEAFF. The CDR3 nucleotides read TGTGCCATCAGGGCGCCTGGGACAGGGGAAGCTTTCTTT.

The genes are TRBV30 and TRBJ2-7; D is perhaps TRBD1 (6 bases). Looked up from germline, CDR1 is GTSNPN and CDR2 is SVGIG (reference sequence). The CDR3 contains 13 residues. Trimming cost V 7 bases and J 7 bases, with 20 bases left between them. The CDR3 nucleotides are TGTGCCTTGACAGGCAGGGACCAAGTGGAGCAGTACTTC. Amino acid sequence: CALTGRDQVEQYF.

The table lists this clone with a few counts. The chain recombines TRBV5-1 with TRBJ1-2; 7 bases line up with TRBD1. The J segment lost 6 bases and the V segment lost 1 base, leaving 3 bases of the junction unmatched. Germline loops: CDR1 SGHRS, CDR2 YFSETQ. The CDR3 has 13 amino acids. The CDR3 nucleotides are TGCGCCAGCAGCTTGAAGGGGGCAAATGGCTACACCTTC. It encodes CASSLKGANGYTF. Drawing the rest from reference TRBV5-1 and TRBJ1-2, the complete variable domain is KAGVTQTPRYLIKTRGQQVTLSCSPISGHRSVSWYQQTPGQGLQFLFEYFSETQRNKGNFPGRFSGRQFSNSRSEMNVSTLELGDSALYLCASSLKGANGYTFGSGTRLTVV.

The gene calls are TRBV5-6 and TRBJ2-7; D unclear. Germline values: CDR1 SGHDT, CDR2 YYEEEE. The CDR3 loop spans 12 amino acids. V lost 4 bases and J 6 bases, leaving 11 bases between the germline ends. The CDR3 DNA is TGTGCCAGCAGCCCGCTAGGCCGCGAGCAGTACTTC. Amino acids: CASSPLGREQYF.

The genes are TRBV29-1 and TRBJ1-2; D not resolved. The V end lost 1 base, the J end lost 4 bases, and 10 bases lay between the germline ends. Germline CDR1 SQVTM, CDR2 ANQGSEA. The CDR3 runs 13 residues. The CDR3 protein is CSVEGGVSYGYTF. In DNA, the CDR3 is TGCAGCGTTGAAGGGGGAGTAAGCTATGGCTACACCTTC.

The V and J genes are TRBV27 and TRBJ2-2; TRBD1 aligns across 12 bases. Germline CDR1 is MNHEY and CDR2 is SMNVEV (reference sequence). This CDR3 contains 16 residues. Trimming cost V 5 bases and J 5 bases; bases outside gene matches: 6. The CDR3 region has the DNA TGTGCCAGCAGTCCGGGACAGGGGGCGCGGACCGGGGAGCTGTTTTTT. Translation: CASSPGQGARTGELFF.

This chain connects TRBV7-9 to TRBJ2-5, with D possibly being TRBD2 (5 bases). The V end lost 4 bases, the J end lost 3 bases, and 15 bases lay between the germline ends. CDR3 size: 15 residues. Germline CDR1 SEHNR, CDR2 FQNEAQ (reference sequence). The CDR3 DNA reads as TGTGCCAGCAGCTCAGTCTTTGCCGGGGAAGAGACCCAGTACTTC. It codes for CASSSVFAGEETQYF.

The V and J genes are TRBV7-6 and TRBJ1-5; D call uncertain. The CDR3 totals 14 residues. Germline loops: CDR1 SGHVS, CDR2 FNYEAQ. Trimming pared 5 bases from V and 7 bases from J, leaving 15 bases between. The CDR3 DNA reads TGTGCCAGCAGCGAGACCCCCCGCGGACAGCCCCAGCATTTT. Translating gives CASSETPRGQPQHF.

The J gene is TRBJ2-5, the V gene TRBV11-2; tentative D call: TRBD2 (6 bases). There are 13 residues in the CDR3. The germline gives CDR1 SGHAT, CDR2 FQNNGV. V shed 5 bases and J shed 2 bases, with 9 bases lying between them. CDR3 DNA sequence: TGTGCCAGCAGCCTAGGACTACAAGAGACCCAGTACTTC. It translates to CASSLGLQETQYF.